These 17 T cell receptor beta chains were all obtained from the same sample, sequenced in a study of shared clonotypes between healthy human individuals. Produced via immunoSEQ multiplex PCR; TCRdb's table is partial and in-frame only. This table holds hundreds of thousands of clones, 77% found once. Sequenced: PBMCs. The receptor set was obtained from a woman aged 40 to 50 in good health. Some clones in this sample may be carry-over from other donors' samples.

Many counts were recorded for this clone. The same CDR3 also results from other DNA sequences found in this sample. The chain links TRBV29-1 to TRBJ2-3; TRBD2 agrees at 8 bases. J lost 5 bases, V lost 1 base, and 8 bases had no gene match. Germline CDR1 and CDR2: SQVTM and ANQGSEA. This CDR3 spans 15 amino acids. DNA of the CDR3: TGCAGCGTTGAAGGAGTAGCGGGAAAGGTAGATACGCAGTATTTT. It is translated as CSVEGVAGKVDTQYF.

CDR3 sequence: CASSLEQGTDTQYF. In DNA, the CDR3 is TGCGCCAGCAGCTTAGAACAGGGAACAGATACGCAGTATTTT. The V gene is TRBV5-1, the J gene TRBJ2-3; the D gene is possibly TRBD1 (6 bases). The ends were cut back, 2 bases at V and 3 bases at J, with 10 bases in the middle. There are 14 residues in the CDR3. The germline V gene encodes CDR1 SGHRS and CDR2 YFSETQ.

A remark on this clone: It differs at one base from a far larger clone, so likely a read error. The same CDR3 arises from other DNA sequences in this sample as well. The rearrangement joins TRBV7-2 to TRBJ2-7, with TRBD2 as a possible D gene (5 bases). The CDR3 length is 16 residues. CDR1 is SGHTA and CDR2 is FQGNSA in the germline V gene. The germline V and J ends were trimmed by 5 bases and 10 bases, with 27 bases remaining between them. The CDR3 nucleotides read TGTGCCAGCAGCCCCAGGCCACTAGTTTCGAAACCCGAACAGTACTTC. It yields the protein CASSPRPLVSKPEQYF.

The chain couples TRBV6-6 to TRBJ1-4, with D uncertain. CDR3 length: 14 amino acids. The V end lost 2 bases, the J end lost 4 bases, and 8 bases lay between the germline ends. Germline CDR1 reads MNHNY; CDR2 reads SVGAGI (reference sequence). CDR3 in amino acids: CASSYGAYNEKLFF. CDR3 coding DNA: TGTGCCAGCAGTTACGGAGCCTATAATGAAAAACTGTTTTTT.

This rearrangement joins TRBV5-1 to TRBJ2-1; 9 bases agree with TRBD2. This CDR3 spans 17 amino acids. After removal of 0 bases from V and 10 bases from J, the junction contained 14 bases not matched to a gene. Germline-derived CDR1 and CDR2 are SGHRS and YFSETQ. The CDR3 DNA is TGCGCCAGCAGCTTGGCCCTGAGACTAGCGGCATCTTCGGAGCAGTTCTTC. This sequence encodes CASSLALRLAASSEQFF. Variable domain in full (rest from reference TRBV5-1 and TRBJ2-1): KAGVTQTPRYLIKTRGQQVTLSCSPISGHRSVSWYQQTPGQGLQFLFEYFSETQRNKGNFPGRFSGRQFSNSRSEMNVSTLELGDSALYLCASSLALRLAASSEQFFGPGTRLTVL.

The chain is built from TRBV30 and TRBJ1-2, with TRBD1 matching 10 bases. Per germline, CDR1 GTSNPN and CDR2 SVGIG (reference sequence). This CDR3 has 14 residues. The V gene end was trimmed by 1 base and the J gene end by 4 bases; junction bases not matched to a gene: 3. The CDR3 sequence is CAWSEDRGGYGYTF. CDR3 DNA: TGTGCCTGGAGTGAGGACAGGGGGGGCTATGGCTACACCTTC.

The chain recombines TRBV7-2 with TRBJ1-4; 7 bases agree with TRBD1. The germline V gene has CDR1 SGHTA and CDR2 FQGNSA. The V segment lost 0 bases and the J segment 5 bases; nucleotides outside the gene matches: 3. The CDR3 has 15 amino acids. The CDR3 loop reads CASSLARGLNEKLFF. The CDR3 coding sequence is TGTGCCAGCAGCTTAGCAAGGGGGCTAAATGAAAAACTGTTTTTT.

The chain joins TRBV7-8 to TRBJ2-7; no clear D. The V gene's germline CDR1 is SGHVS and CDR2 FQNEAQ. The CDR3 covers 14 residues. The ends were cut back, 2 bases at V and 2 bases at J, with 10 bases in the middle. This CDR3 reads CASSLSSVPYEQYF. In nucleotides, the CDR3 is TGTGCCAGCAGCTTATCCTCAGTCCCCTACGAGCAGTACTTC.

V usage is TRBV5-1 and J usage is TRBJ2-7, with D maybe TRBD1 (6 bases). This CDR3 comprises 13 residues. The germline V gene encodes CDR1 SGHRS and CDR2 YFSETQ. The germline V and J ends were trimmed by 7 bases and 0 bases, with 11 bases remaining between them. CDR3 coding DNA: TGCGCCAGCGGTCAAGGGGGCTCCTACGAGCAGTACTTC. Encoded protein: CASGQGGSYEQYF. The whole variable domain, filled in from reference TRBV5-1 and TRBJ2-7, reads KAGVTQTPRYLIKTRGQQVTLSCSPISGHRSVSWYQQTPGQGLQFLFEYFSETQRNKGNFPGRFSGRQFSNSRSEMNVSTLELGDSALYLCASGQGGSYEQYFGPGTRLTVT.

The chain combines TRBV10-3 with TRBJ2-7; TRBD1 might be the D (6 bases). CDR1 ENHRY and CDR2 SYGVKD come from the germline V gene. V was cut by 4 bases and J by 3 bases, with 7 bases left in between. This CDR3 has 12 amino acids. In DNA form, the CDR3 reads TGTGCCATCAGTGCGACAGGCTACGAGCAGTACTTC. Its translation is CAISATGYEQYF.

This clone was recorded once. A far larger clone lies a single base away; this is likely a read error. The identical CDR3 is also encoded by other nucleotide sequences in the sample. The V gene is TRBV4-2, the J gene TRBJ2-2, with TRBD2 identical over 8 bases. The CDR3 covers 18 residues. The germline V gene encodes CDR1 LGHNA and CDR2 YNFKEQ. V was pared by 2 bases and J by 4 bases, with 12 bases of the junction left unmatched. The CDR3 coding sequence is TGTGCCAGCAGCCAATTCCTCTCAGCGGGAGCCTCCACCGGGGAGCTGTTTTTT. Translation gives CASSQFLSAGASTGELFF.

The chain combines TRBV27 with TRBJ2-7; TRBD1 aligns across 8 bases. The junction had 5 bases not matched to a gene; V was cut back by 4 bases and J by 0 bases. This CDR3 comprises 15 residues. CDR1 and CDR2 from the germline V gene are MNHEY and SMNVEV (reference sequence). The CDR3 region is CASSWRTGISYEQYF. The CDR3 coding sequence is TGTGCCAGCAGTTGGCGGACAGGGATCTCCTACGAGCAGTACTTC.

By share, this clone counts as medium-sized (0.01 to 0.1%). This sample includes further DNA sequences coding for the same CDR3. J is TRBJ2-3 and V is TRBV5-4, with D possibly being TRBD2 (6 bases). The CDR3 sequence is 16 residues long. Trimming removed 4 bases at V and 0 bases at J, with 15 bases between. The germline V gene has CDR1 SGHNT and CDR2 YYREEE (reference sequence). The CDR3 DNA reads as TGTGCCAGCAGCCGTGGCTCCGGGGGTAGCACAGATACGCAGTATTTT. It codes for CASSRGSGGSTDTQYF.

J is TRBJ2-5 and V is TRBV7-2, with TRBD2 matching over 11 bases. Germline assignment: CDR1 SGHTA and CDR2 FQGNSA. The CDR3 length is 13 residues. Trimming removed 5 bases from V and 5 bases from J; junction bases left unmatched: 1. CDR3: CASSRTSGETQYF. DNA of the CDR3: TGTGCCAGCAGCCGGACTAGCGGGGAGACCCAGTACTTC.

The V gene is TRBV19, the J gene TRBJ1-4; tentative D call: TRBD1 (5 bases). Per the germline V gene, CDR1 is LNHDA and CDR2 is SQIVND (reference sequence). The CDR3 covers 16 residues. Trimming removed 0 bases at V and 8 bases at J, with 16 bases between. As DNA, the CDR3 is TGTGCCAGTAGTATAGATGGGGCGAACGTCGGGGAAAAACTGTTTTTT. This translates into CASSIDGANVGEKLFF.

The CDR3 spells CASSRQGQANTEAFF. The CDR3 DNA follows: TGTGCCAGCAGCCGTCAAGGGCAGGCGAACACTGAAGCTTTCTTT. The genes are TRBV7-2 and TRBJ1-1; D remains ambiguous. The germline gives CDR1 SGHTA, CDR2 FQGNSA. This CDR3 has 15 residues. With 5 bases removed from V and 1 base from J, the gap between germline ends came to 14 bases.

V gene TRBV2 combines with J gene TRBJ2-2; the match to TRBD1 covers 10 bases. Germline loops: CDR1 SNHLY, CDR2 FYNNEI. The CDR3 has 14 residues. V trimming: 9 bases; J trimming: 7 bases; junction bases outside the gene matches: 8. CDR3 nucleotide sequence: TGTGCCAGTACCGGCGGGACAGGGGACGGGGAGCTGTTTTTT. Translation: CASTGGTGDGELFF.